These 18 T cell receptor beta chains share one sample of origin, sequenced in a study of metastatic and nonmetastatic thyroid tumors. MiXCR re-clonotyped the PCR reads for TCRdb. This sample yields roughly 10,000 clones, of which 32% are seen a single time; 4% to 5.5% belongs to the top ten. Ahead of thyroid surgery, no patient had received treatment of any kind. Sample: tumor tissue. These receptors originate from a female donor with papillary thyroid cancer or a benign thyroid nodule (not recorded which). Some clones in this sample may be carry-over from other donors' samples.

The rearrangement links TRBV5-1 to TRBJ1-2; D perhaps matches TRBD1 (5 bases). CDR3 length: 14 amino acids. Germline V gives CDR1 SGHRS, CDR2 YFSETQ. Trimming pared 0 bases from V and 4 bases from J, leaving 10 bases between. The CDR3 DNA is TGCGCCAGCAGCTTGGACGGGGGAGCCTATGGCTACACCTTC. As protein: CASSLDGGAYGYTF. The full variable domain, in which reference TRBV5-1 and TRBJ1-2 provide the parts outside the CDR3, is KAGVTQTPRYLIKTRGQQVTLSCSPISGHRSVSWYQQTPGQGLQFLFEYFSETQRNKGNFPGRFSGRQFSNSRSEMNVSTLELGDSALYLCASSLDGGAYGYTFGSGTRLTVV.

The chain uses TRBV20-1 and TRBJ2-1; a possible D gene is TRBD1 (5 bases). Between the trimmed V and J ends, which lost 5 bases and 5 bases, there was a span of 19 bases. The germline gives CDR1 DFQATT, CDR2 SNEGSKA (reference sequence). CDR3 length: 15 residues. As DNA, the CDR3 is TGCAGTGCTCGGAACGACCCCAGGGTTCACAATGAGCAGTTCTTC. Its translation is CSARNDPRVHNEQFF.

This clone is classed as medium-sized. Here the CDR3 DNA reads TGCGCCAGCAGTCTAGCGGGAGATGACACCGGGGAGCTGTTTTTT. Translation: CASSLAGDDTGELFF. The V and J genes are TRBV10-1 and TRBJ2-2; 10 bases align to TRBD2. The V gene's germline CDR1 is WNHNN and CDR2 SYGVQD (reference sequence). Trimming took 5 bases from V and 3 from J; bases not matched to a gene: 3. The CDR3 consists of 15 residues.

The chain links TRBV11-2 to TRBJ2-7; tentative D call: TRBD1 (6 bases). The germline gives CDR1 SGHAT, CDR2 FQNNGV. CDR3 size: 15 residues. With 0 bases removed from V and 6 bases from J, the gap between germline ends came to 15 bases. The CDR3 reads CASSLDKGLGGEQYF. The CDR3 bases are TGTGCCAGCAGCTTAGATAAGGGGTTAGGGGGCGAGCAGTACTTC.

The V gene is TRBV5-1, the J gene TRBJ2-3; 9 bases line up with TRBD2. CDR1 SGHRS and CDR2 YFSETQ come from the germline V gene. The V segment lost 3 bases and the J segment 2 bases; nucleotides outside the gene matches: 4. The CDR3 consists of 15 residues. In nucleotides, the CDR3 is TGCGCCAGCAGCTCCGGGACTAGCCCCACAGATACGCAGTATTTT. As protein: CASSSGTSPTDTQYF.

The chain combines TRBV28 with TRBJ1-1, with 8 bases aligning to TRBD1. The CDR3 length is 14 residues. Germline trimming cut 5 bases from V and 1 base from J; bases unmatched to any gene: 3. CDR1 MDHEN and CDR2 SYDVKM come from the germline V gene. This CDR3 reads CASSTGTGNTEAFF. As DNA, the CDR3 is TGTGCCAGCAGTACCGGGACAGGGAACACTGAAGCTTTCTTT.

V gene TRBV20-1 combines with J gene TRBJ2-5; D unresolved. This CDR3 comprises 14 residues. The germline V and J ends were trimmed by 8 bases and 2 bases, with 18 bases remaining between them. Looked up from germline, CDR1 is DFQATT and CDR2 is SNEGSKA (reference sequence). CDR3 nucleotide sequence: TGCAGTTCTTCCGGTACACCCTTTCAAGAGACCCAGTACTTC. It encodes CSSSGTPFQETQYF.

This clone was seen a handful of times. The V call is TRBV28, the J call TRBJ2-5; no clear D gene. This CDR3 spans 14 amino acids. Germline V gene lookup returns CDR1 MDHEN and CDR2 SYDVKM. The germline V and J ends were trimmed by 2 bases and 2 bases, with 9 bases remaining between them. In nucleotides, the CDR3 is TGTGCCAGCAGTTTAGATCCGGGTCAAGAGACCCAGTACTTC. Amino acids: CASSLDPGQETQYF.

There are a few counts of this clone. The chain recombines TRBV6-1 with TRBJ1-1, with a weak D call TRBD1 (5 bases). The germline V gene has CDR1 MNHNS and CDR2 SASEGT. CDR3 length: 14 residues. V shed 4 bases and J shed 1 base, with 10 bases lying between them. The CDR3 sequence is CASSGGRRNTEAFF. Written as DNA, the CDR3 is TGTGCCAGCAGTGGGGGGAGGAGGAACACTGAAGCTTTCTTT.

By proportion, this clone is medium-sized. The rearrangement links TRBV12-5 to TRBJ1-4, with no clear D. V lost 0 bases, J lost 9 bases, and 14 bases lay in between. The CDR3 has 15 residues. From germline, CDR1 is LGHNT and CDR2 FRNRAP. CDR3 region: CASGLVIRSRKKLFF. In nucleotides, the CDR3 is TGTGCTAGTGGTTTGGTAATTAGGTCTCGGAAAAAACTGTTTTTT.

This clone has just one count. The chain links TRBV20-1 to TRBJ2-7, with TRBD1 identical over 7 bases. V gave up 0 bases and J gave up 4 bases; unmatched junction bases: 6. The CDR3 length is 14 residues. The germline CDR1 and CDR2 sequences are DFQATT and SNEGSKA (reference sequence). CDR3 nucleotide sequence: TGCAGTGCTAGAGAAGGGGGCAGATCTTACGAGCAGTACTTC. Translation: CSAREGGRSYEQYF.

In its sample, this clone was seen a few times. V and J are TRBV6-1 and TRBJ2-7; the D gene is possibly TRBD2 (6 bases). CDR1 is MNHNS and CDR2 is SASEGT in the germline V gene. The germline V and J ends were trimmed by 2 bases and 3 bases, with 8 bases remaining between them. This CDR3 region has 13 residues. The CDR3 spells CASSELANYEQYF. The CDR3 DNA sequence: TGTGCCAGCAGTGAACTAGCGAACTACGAGCAGTACTTC.

This clone has a handful of counts. The chain recombines TRBV6-1 with TRBJ2-7, with TRBD2 matching 10 bases. The CDR3 consists of 16 residues. The V and J ends lost 6 bases and 3 bases, in that order; junction bases with no gene match: 11. Germline V gene lookup returns CDR1 MNHNS and CDR2 SASEGT. CDR3 sequence (DNA): TGTGCCAGCAGACCTACTCCGGGACTAGCGAGCTACGAGCAGTACTTC. This sequence encodes CASRPTPGLASYEQYF.

In its sample, this clone was seen many times. The chain is built from TRBV9 and TRBJ2-2; 14 bases fit TRBD2. The length of the CDR3 is 19 residues. From germline, CDR1 is SGDLS and CDR2 YYNGEE. J gave up 5 bases and V 5 bases, and 14 bases lay outside the gene matches. In nucleotides, the CDR3 is TGTGCCAGCAGAACCGGGACTAGCGGGAGTCTATGGGGGACCGGGGAGCTGTTTTTT. This codes for CASRTGTSGSLWGTGELFF.

By proportion, this clone is medium-sized. The V call is TRBV13, the J call TRBJ2-5; 9 nucleotides align to TRBD1. The CDR3 spans 14 residues. V shed 1 base, J shed 5 bases, and the junction held 2 bases outside the gene matches. Germline V gene sequence: CDR1 PRHDT, CDR2 FYEKMQ (reference sequence). CDR3 bases: TGTGCCAGCAGCTTAGTTGGGACAGGGGAGACCCAGTACTTC. It specifies CASSLVGTGETQYF.

Of note for this clone: At one end the junction does not follow the germline gene, possibly because of a read error. The V call is TRBV7-9, the J call TRBJ2-3; possible D gene TRBD1, 5 bases. The CDR3 spans 14 residues. From germline, CDR1 is SEHNR and CDR2 FQNEAQ (reference sequence). The CDR3 region is CSSSPRGSTDTQYF. For the CDR3, the DNA is TGTTCCAGCAGTCCTAGGGGCAGCACAGATACACAGTATTTT.

The CDR3 spells CASSLGAETQYF. The CDR3 DNA sequence: TGCGCCAGCAGCTTGGGGGCGGAGACCCAGTACTTC. The rearrangement links TRBV5-1 to TRBJ2-5; no clear D. CDR3 length equals 12 residues. The germline CDR1 and CDR2 sequences are SGHRS and YFSETQ. V lost 0 bases to trimming and J lost 5 bases, with 5 bases between them.

The table lists this clone with many counts. This sequence may be a read error, since a much larger clone differs from it by one base. The same CDR3 can be traced to other DNA sequences in this sample. The chain joins TRBV12-3 or TRBV12-4 to TRBJ2-2; 9 nucleotides match TRBD2. Trimming cost V 5 bases and J 8 bases; bases outside gene matches: 9. The CDR3 totals 15 residues. The CDR3: CASSRTSGGSGELFF. DNA of the CDR3: TGTGCCAGCAGTCGGACCAGCGGGGGGTCGGGGGAGCTGTTTTTT.